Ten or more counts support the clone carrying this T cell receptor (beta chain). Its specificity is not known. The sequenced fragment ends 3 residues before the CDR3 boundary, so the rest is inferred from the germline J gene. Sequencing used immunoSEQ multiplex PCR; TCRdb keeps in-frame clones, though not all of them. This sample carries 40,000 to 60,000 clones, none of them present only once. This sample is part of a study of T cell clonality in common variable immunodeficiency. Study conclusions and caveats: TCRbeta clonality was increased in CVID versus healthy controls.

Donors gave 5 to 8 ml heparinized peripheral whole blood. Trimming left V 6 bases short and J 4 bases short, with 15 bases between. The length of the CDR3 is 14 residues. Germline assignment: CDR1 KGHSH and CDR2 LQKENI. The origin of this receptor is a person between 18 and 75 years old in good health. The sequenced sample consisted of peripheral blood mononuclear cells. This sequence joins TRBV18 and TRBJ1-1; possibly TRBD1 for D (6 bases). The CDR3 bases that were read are TGTGCCAGCTCTCCCCAGGGGTTTGGCACTGAA. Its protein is CASSPQGFGTE. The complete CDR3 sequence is CASSPQGFGTEAFF.